This TCR beta chain derives from a study of T cell responses to AZD1222 COVID-19 vaccine. Repertoires were generated with immunoSEQ multiplex PCR, while TCRdb's copy carries only in-frame clones and drops some. Here the sample spans approximately 130,000 clones, roughly nine tenths being singletons. Study results and limitations: Of spike-specific TCRs, nearly half reportedly target regions left unmutated in variants.

Trimming at V came to 4 bases and at J to 3 bases, leaving 5 bases not matched to a gene. The CDR3 is 14 residues long. The germline V gene has CDR1 SQVTM and CDR2 ANQGSEA. Pooling was applied to second doses at about 4 or about 12 weeks. In regard to this clone: Its antigen is not identified.

The chain has TRBV29-1 and TRBJ1-4; 7 nucleotides agree with TRBD1. This TCR came from an adult who received the AZD1222 COVID-19 vaccine. The sample was peripheral blood, taken 28 days after the second AZD1222 dose. This CDR3 is CSVGEGTANEKLFF. The DNA for the CDR3 is TGCAGCGTTGGAGAGGGGACAGCTAATGAAAAACTGTTTTTT. The full variable domain, its missing parts supplied by reference TRBV29-1 and TRBJ1-4, is SAVISQKPSRDICQRGTSLTIQCQVDSQVTMMFWYRQQPGQSLTLIATANQGSEATYESGFVIDKFPISRPNLTFSTLTVSNMSPEDSSIYLCSVGEGTANEKLFFGSGTQLSVL.